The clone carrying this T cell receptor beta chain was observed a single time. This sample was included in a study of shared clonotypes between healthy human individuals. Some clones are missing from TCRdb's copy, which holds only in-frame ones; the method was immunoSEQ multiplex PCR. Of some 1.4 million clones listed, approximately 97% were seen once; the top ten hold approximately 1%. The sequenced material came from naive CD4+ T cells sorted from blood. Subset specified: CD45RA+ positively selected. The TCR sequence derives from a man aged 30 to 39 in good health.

The CDR3 DNA reads TGTGCCAGCAGCCTTACAGGGGAGTTTTCCTACGAGCAGTACTTC. Translated: CASSLTGEFSYEQYF. This sequence joins TRBV11-2 and TRBJ2-7, with 7 bases matching TRBD1. Germline CDR1 SGHAT, CDR2 FQNNGV. The CDR3 is 15 amino acids. The J segment lost 1 base and the V segment lost 5 bases, leaving 8 bases of the junction unmatched.